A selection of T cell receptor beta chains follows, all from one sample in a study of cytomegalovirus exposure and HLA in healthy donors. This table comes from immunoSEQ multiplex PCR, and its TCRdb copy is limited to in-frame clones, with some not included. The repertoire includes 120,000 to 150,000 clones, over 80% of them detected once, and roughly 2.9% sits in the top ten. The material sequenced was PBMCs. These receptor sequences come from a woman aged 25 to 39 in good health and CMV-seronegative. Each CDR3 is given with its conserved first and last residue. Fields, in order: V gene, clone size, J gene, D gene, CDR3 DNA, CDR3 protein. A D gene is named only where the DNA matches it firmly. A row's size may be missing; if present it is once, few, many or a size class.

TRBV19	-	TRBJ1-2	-	TGTGCCAGCCGAGACATTTCTAACTATGGCTACACCTTC	CASRDISNYGYTF
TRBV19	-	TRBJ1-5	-	TGTGCCAGTAGTGGTCAGGGGCGAGTCAATCAGCCCCAGCATTTT	CASSGQGRVNQPQHF
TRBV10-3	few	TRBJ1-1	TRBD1	TGTGCCATCAGTACGGACAGGGGGAACACTGAAGCTTTCTTT	CAISTDRGNTEAFF
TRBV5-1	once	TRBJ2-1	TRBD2	TGCGCCAGCAGCTTGAGCGGGAGGTCGGGTATCTACAATGAGCAGTTCTTC	CASSLSGRSGIYNEQFF
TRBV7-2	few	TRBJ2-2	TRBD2	TGTGCCAGCAGCTTGGCCGGGGGGTGGAGTACCGGGGAGCTGTTTTTT	CASSLAGGWSTGELFF
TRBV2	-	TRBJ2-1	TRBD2	TGTGCCAGCAGTGGACCCCGGGGCGGGGGGGCGGGTGAGCAGTTCTTC	CASSGPRGGGAGEQFF
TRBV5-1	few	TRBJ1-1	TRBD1	TGCGCCAGCAGCCCGATAATGGGCAGGGGGCTCGCTGAAGCTTTCTTT	CASSPIMGRGLAEAFF
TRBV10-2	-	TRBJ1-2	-	TGCGCCAGCAGTGAGATGACAGATACCCTCTATGGCTACACCTTC	CASSEMTDTLYGYTF
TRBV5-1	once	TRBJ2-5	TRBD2	TGCGCCAGCAGCTTATCGGCAGGCGGACTAGCGACAGAGACCCAGTACTTC	CASSLSAGGLATETQYF
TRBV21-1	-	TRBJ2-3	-	TGTGCCAGCAGCGTGCGTTTACCGGGACAGGGGGGCTTCGCAGATACGCAGTATTTT	CASSVRLPGQGGFADTQYF
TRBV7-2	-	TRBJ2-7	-	TGTGCCAGCAGCTCTGTACGGGGTGGTAGGTACGAGCAGTACTTC	CASSSVRGGRYEQYF
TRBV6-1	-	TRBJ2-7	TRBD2	TGTGCCAGCAGTGTTACCGGACTAGGAGTCTACGAGCAGTACTTC	CASSVTGLGVYEQYF
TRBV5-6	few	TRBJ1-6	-	TGTGCCAGCTCGGGGGGGCAGGATAATTCACCCCTCCACTTT	CASSGGQDNSPLHF
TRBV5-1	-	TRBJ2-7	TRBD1	TGCGCCAGCAGCTTGAGACAGGGCTACGAGCAGTACTTC	CASSLRQGYEQYF
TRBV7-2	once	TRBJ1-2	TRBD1	TGTGCCAGCAGCCCCGACAGGGGGCAAGACTATGGCTACACCTTC	CASSPDRGQDYGYTF
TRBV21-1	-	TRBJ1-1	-	TGTGCCAGCAGCACACTATCTGGGACTTTCTGGAACACTGAAGCTTTCTTT	CASSTLSGTFWNTEAFF
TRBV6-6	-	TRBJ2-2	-	TGTGCCGTCAAGACCTGGAGCACCGGGGAGCTGTTTTTT	CAVKTWSTGELFF
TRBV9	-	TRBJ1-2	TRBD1	TGTGCCAGCAGCAGGGACAGAGGCTATGGCTACACCTTC	CASSRDRGYGYTF
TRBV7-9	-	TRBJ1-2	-	TGTGCCAGCAAACAGGCCTCGGACTATGGCTACACCTTC	CASKQASDYGYTF
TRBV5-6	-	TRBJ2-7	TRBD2	TGTGCCAGCAGCCCAGGGACTAGCGGGGATTCCTACGAGCAGTACTTC	CASSPGTSGDSYEQYF
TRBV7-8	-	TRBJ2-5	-	TGTGCCAGCAGCAACCACGGACAGAAATTAGAGACCCAGTACTTC	CASSNHGQKLETQYF
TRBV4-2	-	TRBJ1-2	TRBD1	TGTGCCAGCAGCCAAGATCTCCGACAGGGCTATGGCTACACCTTC	CASSQDLRQGYGYTF
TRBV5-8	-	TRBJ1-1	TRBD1	TGTGCCAGCAGCTTGCTACAGGGGGCTGAGGCTTTCTTT	CASSLLQGAEAFF
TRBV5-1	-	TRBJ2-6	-	TGCGCCAGCAGCTTGGATCCACGGGGGGCATCGGGGGCCAACGTCCTGACTTTC	CASSLDPRGASGANVLTF
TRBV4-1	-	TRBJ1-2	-	TGCGCCAGCAGCCAAGAAGGGGCGGCAGTCTATGGCTACACCTTC	CASSQEGAAVYGYTF
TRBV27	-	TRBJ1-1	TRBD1	TGTGCCAGCAGTCCCTCGAGGACAGGGCGAGCTGAAGCTTTCTTT	CASSPSRTGRAEAFF
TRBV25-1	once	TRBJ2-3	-	TGTGCCACCCAGCGGAGGGGCCCCACAGATACGCAGTATTTT	CATQRRGPTDTQYF
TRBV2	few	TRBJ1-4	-	TGTGCCAGCAGGGCAGGGCGCGTCTTTATCCCAAATGAAAAACTGTTTTTT	CASRAGRVFIPNEKLFF
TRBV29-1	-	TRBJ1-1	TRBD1	TGCAGCGTTGTTAGGACAGGGGGTGGTGAAGCTTTCTTT	CSVVRTGGGEAFF
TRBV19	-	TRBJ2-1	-	TGTGCCAGTAGTATATTAAAAAATGAGCAGTTCTTC	CASSILKNEQFF
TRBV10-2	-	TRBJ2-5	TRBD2	TGCGCCAGCAGCGCTAGAGAGCGGGGACAAGAGACCCAGTACTTC	CASSARERGQETQYF